This T cell receptor beta chain was recorded in a study of human CD8 memory T cell subsets. This clonotype is deemed large by its frequency. This CDR3 region has 15 residues. The germline V gene encodes CDR1 DFQATT and CDR2 SNEGSKA (reference sequence). By UMI-labeled 5' RACE, the TCR beta libraries were made. TCRdb derives one entry per CDR3 protein from the 5' RACE reads, leaving out DNA. The sample's table shows more than 4,500 distinct CDR3 sequences. This clonotype was obtained from a human donor in good health. Sequenced input: CD8+ effector memory T cells (TEM) sorted from PBMCs. Subset specified: effector memory CD8 T cells, CCR7- CD45RO+ CD95+. The rearrangement links TRBV20-1 to TRBJ1-5; no DNA is available, so the TRBD1 call from TCRdb remains unchecked. CDR3 residues: CSASDLPGSSQPQHF.